This T cell receptor (beta chain) came from a study of glioma-infiltrating T cells after dendritic cell vaccination. Sequencing was performed with immunoSEQ multiplex PCR; in TCRdb, only in-frame clones are kept and a portion is missing. Found here are tens of thousands of clones, about 90% of them singletons; the top ten hold 3.2%. The germline V gene has CDR1 SGHDT and CDR2 YYEEEE. The V gene lost 1 base and the J gene lost 3 bases, with 16 bases spanning the gap. There are 17 residues in the CDR3. This clone is medium-sized within its sample. The source was blood, collected before dendritic cell vaccination. The gene calls are TRBV5-6 and TRBJ2-2, with a possible D match to TRBD2 (6 bases). The origin of this receptor is a human donor with glioblastoma. The CDR3 sequence is CASSLLGGSVDTGELFF. As DNA, the CDR3 is TGTGCCAGCAGCTTGCTGGGGGGATCGGTCGACACCGGGGAGCTGTTTTTT.